The 7 T cell receptor beta chains in this list originate from one sample, sequenced in a study of T cells in Graves' hyperthyroidism and ophthalmopathy. TCR beta CDR3 sequences were amplified from RNA transcripts. HTBI primers drove first-round RT-PCR of the TCR CDR3. Using its own MiXCR run on the multiplex PCR reads, TCRdb lists one record per CDR3 protein. The sample consists of roughly 350,000 distinct CDR3 sequences, 14% of them appearing once. The specimen sequenced was blood. These receptors were taken from a woman aged 25 to 39 with Graves' ophthalmopathy.

This clonotype was found many times. This chain connects TRBV7-9 to TRBJ2-1; TRBD2 matches at 10 bases. This CDR3 comprises 16 residues. V lost 8 bases and J lost 2; bases outside the gene matches: 9. From germline, CDR1 is SEHNR and CDR2 FQNEAQ (reference sequence). The CDR3 nucleotides are TGTGCCAGCTCACCGACAGCGGGGGGGCCCTACAATGAGCAGTTCTTC. Amino acid sequence: CASSPTAGGPYNEQFF.

This clonotype has at least ten counts. The J gene is TRBJ1-5, the V gene TRBV7-2, with 10 bases fitting TRBD1. V dropped 4 bases and J dropped 6; count of bases not matched to a gene: 3. CDR3 size: 14 residues. Per germline, CDR1 SGHTA and CDR2 FQGNSA. The CDR3 region is CASSSTGGSQPQHF. CDR3 nucleotide sequence: TGTGCCAGCAGCTCGACAGGGGGCAGTCAGCCCCAGCATTTT. Together with reference TRBV7-2 and TRBJ1-5, the CDR3 gives the full variable domain: GAGVSQSPSNKVTEKGKDVELRCDPISGHTALYWYRQSLGQGLEFLIYFQGNSAPDKSGLPSDRFSAERTGGSVSTLTIQRTQQEDSAVYLCASSSTGGSQPQHFGDGTRLSIL.

Comment on this clonotype: Given a much more abundant clone one base away, this may be a read error. The rearrangement joins TRBV7-2 to TRBJ2-2, with TRBD2 as a possible D gene (6 bases). The CDR3 sequence is 16 residues long. CDR1 is SGHTA, CDR2 FQGNSA, per germline. The CDR3 DNA is TGTGCCGGCAGCTTAGAGGCTAGCGTGAACACCGGGGAGCTGTTTTTT. Amino acids: CAGSLEASVNTGELFF.

The table lists this clonotype with many counts. The chain carries TRBV15 and TRBJ1-1; D not resolved. Germline V gives CDR1 LNHNV, CDR2 YYDKDF (reference sequence). The CDR3 length is 12 residues. V lost 4 bases and J 5 bases, leaving 8 bases between the germline ends. The CDR3 loop is CATSNWETEAFF. The CDR3 DNA follows: TGTGCCACCAGCAATTGGGAAACTGAAGCTTTCTTT.

Many counts were recorded for this clonotype. The chain recombines TRBV20-1 with TRBJ2-1, with 9 bases aligning to TRBD2. Losses at the gene ends were 3 bases for V and 4 bases for J; bases not matched to a gene: 19. This CDR3 has 19 amino acids. Germline lookup yields CDR1 DFQATT and CDR2 SNEGSKA (reference sequence). CDR3 loop: CSASTASGVRGAPYNEQFF. The CDR3 nucleotides are TGCAGTGCTAGCACGGCTAGCGGGGTGCGGGGGGCTCCTTACAATGAGCAGTTCTTC.

This clonotype was counted many times. V and J are TRBV6-1 and TRBJ2-5, with D unresolved. V was shortened by 6 bases and J by 5 bases, with 13 bases between the two germline ends. The CDR3 loop spans 13 amino acids. CDR1 is MNHNS and CDR2 is SASEGT in the germline V gene. In DNA form, the CDR3 reads TGTGCCAGCAGACAGTTGACAACGGAGACCCAGTACTTC. Translating gives CASRQLTTETQYF.

This clonotype came up a few times. This rearrangement joins TRBV3-1 to TRBJ1-2, with unresolved D. Germline loops: CDR1 LGHDT, CDR2 YNNKEL (reference sequence). The CDR3 totals 15 residues. Trimming left V 2 bases short and J 6 bases short, with 16 bases between. The CDR3, as DNA: TGTGCCAGCAGCCAATCACAGTTCAGTGATCATGGCTACACCTTC. It encodes CASSQSQFSDHGYTF.